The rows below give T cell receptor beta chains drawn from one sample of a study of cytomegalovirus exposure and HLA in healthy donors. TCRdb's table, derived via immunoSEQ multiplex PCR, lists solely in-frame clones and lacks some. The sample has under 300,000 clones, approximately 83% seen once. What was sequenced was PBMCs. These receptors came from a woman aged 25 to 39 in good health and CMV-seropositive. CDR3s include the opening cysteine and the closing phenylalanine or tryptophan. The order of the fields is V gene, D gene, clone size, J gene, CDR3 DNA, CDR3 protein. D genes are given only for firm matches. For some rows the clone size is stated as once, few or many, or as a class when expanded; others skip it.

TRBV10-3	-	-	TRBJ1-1	TGTGCCATCAGGAGGTCGGACACTGAAGCTTTCTTT	CAIRRSDTEAFF
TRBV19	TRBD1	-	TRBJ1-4	TGTGCCAGTAGCCCCGGGACAGGTTGGGGTGAAAAACTGTTTTTT	CASSPGTGWGEKLFF
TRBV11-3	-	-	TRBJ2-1	TGTGCCAGCAGCCTGCTGACTTCCGGGGGTGAGCAGTTCTTC	CASSLLTSGGEQFF
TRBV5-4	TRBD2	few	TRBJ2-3	TGTGCCAGCAGCTTGGCTAGCGGGAAAGATACGCAGTATTTT	CASSLASGKDTQYF
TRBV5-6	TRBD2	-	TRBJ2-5	TGTGCCAGCAGCTCGACGACAGCGGGACAAGAGACCCAGTACTTC	CASSSTTAGQETQYF
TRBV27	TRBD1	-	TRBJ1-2	TGTGCCAGCAGTCCCCTCGGACAGGGGGGAGGGGGCTACACCTTC	CASSPLGQGGGGYTF
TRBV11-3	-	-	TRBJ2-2	TGTGCCAGCAGCTTTCCCTACCTTGAAGTGGCCGGGGAGCTGTTTTTT	CASSFPYLEVAGELFF
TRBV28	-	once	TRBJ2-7	TGTGCCAGCAGTTCCGGGAGAGGAGGGTTGTACGAGCAGTACTTC	CASSSGRGGLYEQYF
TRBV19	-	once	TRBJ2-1	TGTGCCAGTAGTATGAACGGTCACAATGAGCAGTTCTTC	CASSMNGHNEQFF
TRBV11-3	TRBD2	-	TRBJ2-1	TGTGCCAGCAGCTTAGAGACTAGCGGTGTCAATGAGCAGTTCTTC	CASSLETSGVNEQFF
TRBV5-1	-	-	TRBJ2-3	TGCGCCAGCAGCGTGGCAGGGTTGACAGATACGCAGTATTTT	CASSVAGLTDTQYF
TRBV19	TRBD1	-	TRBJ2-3	TGTGCCAGTAGGTGGACAGGATTCACAGATACGCAGTATTTT	CASRWTGFTDTQYF
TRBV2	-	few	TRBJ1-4	TGTGCCAGCAGTGGTGGCAGGGGAACGTTTTTT	CASSGGRGTFF
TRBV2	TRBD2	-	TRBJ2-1	TGTGCCAGCAGGGCAACTAGCGGTTCGGAGTTCTTC	CASRATSGSEFF
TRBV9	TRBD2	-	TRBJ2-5	TGTGCCAGCAGCGTAGTTCCTAGCGGGAGGCAAGAGACCCAGTACTTC	CASSVVPSGRQETQYF
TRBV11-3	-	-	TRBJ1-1	TGTGCCAGCAGCTTTCAGAACACTGAAGCTTTCTTT	CASSFQNTEAFF
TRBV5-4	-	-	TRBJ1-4	TGTGCCAGCAGCCTGACAGGTGGAGATGAAAAACTGTTTTTT	CASSLTGGDEKLFF
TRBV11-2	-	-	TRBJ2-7	TGTGCCAGCAGCTTCCATTCTAAGGCGGCCTACGAGCAGTACTTC	CASSFHSKAAYEQYF
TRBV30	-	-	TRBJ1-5	TGTGCCTGGAGTGTACCGGTTTATAGCAATCAGCCCCAGCATTTT	CAWSVPVYSNQPQHF
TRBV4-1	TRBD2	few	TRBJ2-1	TGCGCCAGCAGCCAAGAGCCCATACTAGCGGGAGCTGGTGAGCAGTTCTTC	CASSQEPILAGAGEQFF
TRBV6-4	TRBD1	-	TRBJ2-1	TGTGCCAGCAGTCCTTCTTGGGACAGGGCCTACAATGAGCAGTTCTTC	CASSPSWDRAYNEQFF
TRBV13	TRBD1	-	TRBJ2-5	TGTGCCAGCAGCATACGGGACAGGAGTATACAAGAGACCCAGTACTTC	CASSIRDRSIQETQYF
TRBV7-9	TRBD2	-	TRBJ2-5	TGTGCCAGCAGCTTTGGGTGGGTGCTAGCGGGGAAACAAGAGACCCAGTACTTC	CASSFGWVLAGKQETQYF
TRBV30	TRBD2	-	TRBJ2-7	TGTGCCTGGAGGGGAGGGCGGGAGTACGAGCAGTACTTC	CAWRGGREYEQYF
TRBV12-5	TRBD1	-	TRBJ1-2	TGTGCTAGTGGTTTGCCCGAGGGGGCCCGGGGCGGTCGAGGCTACACCTTC	CASGLPEGARGGRGYTF
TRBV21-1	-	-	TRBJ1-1	TGTGCCAGCAGCAAATTAGACATGAACACTGAAGCTTTCTTT	CASSKLDMNTEAFF
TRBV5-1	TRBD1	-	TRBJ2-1	TGCGCCAGCAGCCCCGGGACAGGAGCGATGGGTGAGCAGTTCTTC	CASSPGTGAMGEQFF
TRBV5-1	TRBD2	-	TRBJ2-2	TGCGCCAGCAGCTTGGAGGGTCTAGCGGGAAAGCTGTTTTTT	CASSLEGLAGKLFF
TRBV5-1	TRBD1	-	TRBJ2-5	TGCGCCAGCACGTTCTCCACAGGGGAAGAGACCCAGTACTTC	CASTFSTGEETQYF
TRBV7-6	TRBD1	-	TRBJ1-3	TGTGCCAGCAGCTCTGGGACAGACTCTGGAAACACCATATATTTT	CASSSGTDSGNTIYF
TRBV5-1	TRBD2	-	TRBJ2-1	TGCGCCAGCAGCTTGGTAGCGGGCACCTACAATGAGCAGTTCTTC	CASSLVAGTYNEQFF
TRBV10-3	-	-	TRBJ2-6	TGTGCCGCCCGCGCCGGGGTAAACTCTGGGGCCAACGTCCTGACTTTC	CAARAGVNSGANVLTF
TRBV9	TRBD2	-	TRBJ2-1	TGTGCCAGCAGCGCCATTACTAGCGGGAGGGGAAATGAGCAGTTCTTC	CASSAITSGRGNEQFF
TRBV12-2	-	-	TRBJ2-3	TGTGCAAGTCGCTTAAGATCCAGGCCAGATACGCAGTATTTT	CASRLRSRPDTQYF
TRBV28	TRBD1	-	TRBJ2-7	TGTGCCAGCAGTTTCTCCCTAGAAGGGACAGGGTCGAGGCACGAGCAGTACTTC	CASSFSLEGTGSRHEQYF
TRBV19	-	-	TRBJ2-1	TGTGCCAGTAGTATAGTCTCCGGGAGAATGGTCAATGAGCAGTTCTTC	CASSIVSGRMVNEQFF
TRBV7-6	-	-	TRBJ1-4	TGTGCCAGCAGCCTTATACCACTAGGTGGAGGTAATGAAAAACTGTTTTTT	CASSLIPLGGGNEKLFF
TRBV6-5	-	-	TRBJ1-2	TGTGCCAGCAGGGCAGACAGGAATAACTATGGCTACACCTTC	CASRADRNNYGYTF
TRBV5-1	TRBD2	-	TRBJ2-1	TGCGCCAGCAGCCCGCTCATAGCGGGAGGGCCCCATGAGCAGTTCTTC	CASSPLIAGGPHEQFF
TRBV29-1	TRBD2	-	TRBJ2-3	TGCAGCGCCTGGACTAGCCCTACAGATACGCAGTATTTT	CSAWTSPTDTQYF
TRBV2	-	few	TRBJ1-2	TGTGCCAGCAGTGAAAGGGAGGGGTACAGGGATGGCTACACCTTC	CASSEREGYRDGYTF
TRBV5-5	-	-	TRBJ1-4	TGTGCCAGCGCCGGGCAGGGGAATGAAAAACTGTTTTTT	CASAGQGNEKLFF
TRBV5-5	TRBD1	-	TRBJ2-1	TGTGCCAGCAGCTTGGGACAGGGGACTGATCAGTTCTTC	CASSLGQGTDQFF
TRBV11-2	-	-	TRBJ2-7	TGTGCCAGCAGCTTAGTAACGGACGAGCAGTACTTC	CASSLVTDEQYF
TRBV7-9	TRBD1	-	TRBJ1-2	TGTGCCAGCAGCGAGACAGGGAATGGCTACACCTTC	CASSETGNGYTF
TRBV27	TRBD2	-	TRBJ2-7	TGTGCCAGCAGCCCCAGGGCGGGAGTGACCTACGAGCAGTACTTC	CASSPRAGVTYEQYF
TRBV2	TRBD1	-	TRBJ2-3	TGTGCCAGCAGTGAATCTCGGACAGGAGATTTCACAGATACGCAGTATTTT	CASSESRTGDFTDTQYF
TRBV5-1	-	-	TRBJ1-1	TGCGCCAGCAGCTTGGCCGGGTTCACTGAAGCTTTCTTT	CASSLAGFTEAFF
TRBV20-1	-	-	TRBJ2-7	TGCAGTGTCCGCGCCTCCTACGAGCAGTACTTC	CSVRASYEQYF